The 8 T cell receptor beta chains in this list originate from one sample, sequenced in a study of blood T cell repertoires in COVID-19. The data were produced by immunoSEQ multiplex PCR, yet TCRdb's version contains in-frame clones alone and is incomplete. The data show 110,000 or so clones, approximately 85% seen once. What was sequenced was peripheral blood. The source of these receptors is a woman aged 60-75 years with COVID-19, enrolled during active disease.

The V gene is TRBV6-5, the J gene TRBJ2-2; the D gene is possibly TRBD2 (6 bases). V lost 5 bases to trimming and J lost 0 bases, with 10 bases between them. This CDR3 contains 15 residues. Germline CDR1 MNHEY, CDR2 SVGAGI. The CDR3 here is CASSHRGTNTGELFF. CDR3 DNA sequence: TGTGCCAGCAGTCATCGCGGGACGAACACCGGGGAGCTGTTTTTT.

This clone was seen just once. The rearrangement uses TRBV5-1 and TRBJ1-3; 7 positions agree with TRBD1. V shed 4 bases and J 4 bases; nucleotides not matched to a gene: 11. The CDR3 runs 16 residues. The germline V gene has CDR1 SGHRS and CDR2 YFSETQ. DNA for the CDR3: TGCGCCAGCAGCATAAACAGGGGTGCAGCAGGAAACACCATATATTTT. This codes for CASSINRGAAGNTIYF.

In this sample, this clone turned up a few times. V usage is TRBV6-1 and J usage is TRBJ2-7, with 7 bases fitting TRBD1. This CDR3 comprises 15 residues. CDR1 is MNHNS, CDR2 SASEGT, per germline. Losses at the gene ends were 1 base for V and 4 bases for J; bases not matched to a gene: 7. DNA for the CDR3: TGTGCCAGCAGTGAAGAGGGGGACAGACCTTACGAGCAGTACTTC. Amino acids: CASSEEGDRPYEQYF.

The table lists this clone with a few counts. The chain employs TRBV2 and TRBJ1-1; D is undetermined. V was cut by 7 bases and J by 6 bases, with 15 bases left in between. Germline CDR1 is SNHLY and CDR2 is FYNNEI. The CDR3 length is 13 residues. The CDR3 coding sequence is TGTGCCAGCAAAGATAGAAGGGAGGCTGAAGCTTTCTTT. Its translation is CASKDRREAEAFF.

This chain links TRBV6-5 with TRBJ1-3; D not resolved. V lost 2 bases and J 0 bases, leaving 8 bases between the germline ends. Germline CDR1 reads MNHEY; CDR2 reads SVGAGI. The CDR3 totals 15 residues. The CDR3 nucleotides are TGTGCCAGCAGTTACCCAACTTACTCTGGAAACACCATATATTTT. Its translation is CASSYPTYSGNTIYF.

The V gene is TRBV5-1, the J gene TRBJ1-6; TRBD1 matches at 7 bases. The CDR3 is made up of 15 amino acids. Germline trimming cut 0 bases from V and 7 bases from J; bases unmatched to any gene: 4. Per germline, CDR1 SGHRS and CDR2 YFSETQ. CDR3 in amino acids: CASSLGGTENSPLHF. The CDR3 DNA follows: TGCGCCAGCAGCTTGGGGGGGACAGAGAATTCACCCCTCCACTTT.

The V and J genes are TRBV3-1 (or the pseudogene TRBV3-2) and TRBJ1-4; D is possibly TRBD1 (5 bases). With 6 bases removed from V and 7 bases from J, the gap between germline ends came to 15 bases. This CDR3 is 14 amino acids long. CDR1 and CDR2 (germline): LGHDT, YNNKEL (reference sequence). The CDR3 sequence is CASSPTGGVEKLFF. As DNA, the CDR3 is TGTGCCAGCAGTCCCACAGGTGGAGTTGAAAAACTGTTTTTT.

The CDR3, as DNA: TGTGCCAGCAGCAATGGGGGCGCCTACGAGCAGTACTTC. Translation gives CASSNGGAYEQYF. J is TRBJ2-7 and V is TRBV21-1; the table's D call of TRBD1 was not tested on the DNA. TRBV21-1 has pseudogene status. This CDR3 has 13 residues.